This TCR beta chain was sequenced for a study of T cell repertoires in cytomegalovirus infection. Study-wide points: What dominated the ex vivo response were HLA-C-restricted CMV-specific TCR beta clonotypes.

This CDR3 spans 15 amino acids. CDR1 and CDR2 from the germline V gene are SGHVT and SQSDAQ. Trimming removed 4 bases from V and 3 bases from J, with 13 bases in between. Each CDR3 protein gets one entry after TCRdb re-called the reads with MiXCR. The sample comprises approximately 770,000 distinct CDR3 sequences, 25% to 30% of which are singletons, and about an eighth rests with the top ten. Worth noting for this clonotype: As yet, its antigen is unknown.

Sample: cultured CD8+ T cells from PBMCs, taken from culture after CMV antigen stimulation. The clonotype originates from a human donor in good health (CMV status not recorded). Some clones in this sample may be carry-over from other donors' samples. V usage is TRBV7-4 and J usage is TRBJ1-5; D is unclear. The CDR3 protein is CASSSHADYNQPQHF. As DNA, the CDR3 is TGTGCCAGCAGCTCCCATGCGGACTACAATCAGCCCCAGCATTTT.